Below are 24 T cell receptor beta chains sequenced from a single sample in a study of vaccination effects on CD4 cells after COVID-19. The data were produced by immunoSEQ multiplex PCR, yet TCRdb's version contains in-frame clones alone and is incomplete. This table holds tens of thousands of clones, roughly 73% found once. These TCRs' antigens remain unknown. Peptide-pool stimulation followed by sequencing identified expanded antigen-specific CD4+ clonotypes in the ViraFEST assay. Subsequent to a culture period of more than 8 days, CD4+ T cells were isolated. PCR-confirmed SARS-CoV-2 infection occurred in the person between March and December 2020. The sample here was CD4+ T cells from PBMCs cultured with HIV peptides, taken before COVID-19 vaccination. Subset defined: HIV-1 Nef peptide pool negative control/reference culture. The receptors were sampled from a human donor who had a prior SARS-CoV-2 infection.

The chain uses TRBV9 and TRBJ1-1, with D maybe TRBD1 (6 bases). Germline V gives CDR1 SGDLS, CDR2 YYNGEE. The length of the CDR3 is 14 residues. V was clipped by 7 bases and J by 8 bases, with 21 bases between them. The CDR3 reads CASRRSTGSGEAFF. For the CDR3, the DNA is TGTGCCAGCCGCAGATCGACAGGTTCGGGGGAAGCTTTCTTT.

V is TRBV19 and J is TRBJ2-1, with D perhaps matching TRBD2 (6 bases). The CDR3 is 14 amino acids. Germline lookup yields CDR1 LNHDA and CDR2 SQIVND (reference sequence). V lost 6 bases to trimming and J lost 2 bases, with 11 bases between them. The CDR3 bases are TGTGCCAGTAGCCGGGACTTCCCCTACAATGAGCAGTTCTTC. It is translated as CASSRDFPYNEQFF.

Regarding this clone: One end of the junction varies from germline; a read error may be responsible. The chain is built from TRBV7-7 and TRBJ2-5, with TRBD2 matching over 12 bases. The CDR3 consists of 18 residues. Germline loops: CDR1 SSHAT, CDR2 FNYEAQ (reference sequence). CDR3 coding DNA: TGTGCTAGCAGCTTAGACGGGGGACTAGCGGGCGCCCAAGAGACCCAGTACTTC. Its translation: CASSLDGGLAGAQETQYF.

The V and J genes are TRBV27 and TRBJ2-7; 7 bases are a match to TRBD1. V trimming: 3 bases; J trimming: 6 bases; junction bases outside the gene matches: 8. The CDR3 is 14 residues long. CDR1 and CDR2 (germline): MNHEY, SMNVEV (reference sequence). CDR3 DNA: TGTGCCAGCAGTTTTTACGACAGGGTTGGCGAGCAGTACTTC. It is translated as CASSFYDRVGEQYF.

The chain carries TRBV29-1 and TRBJ1-1; 9 positions agree with TRBD1. The J segment lost 2 bases and the V segment lost 4 bases, leaving 8 bases of the junction unmatched. CDR1 and CDR2 (germline): SQVTM, ANQGSEA. The CDR3 spans 15 residues. This CDR3 reads CSVVLRDRANTEAFF. In DNA, the CDR3 is TGCAGCGTTGTCCTCCGGGACAGGGCTAACACTGAAGCTTTCTTT.

This chain uses TRBV11-2 with TRBJ2-5; D uncertain. The CDR3 runs 15 residues. Germline values: CDR1 SGHAT, CDR2 FQNNGV. V dropped 3 bases and J dropped 5 bases, with 16 bases sitting between them. The CDR3 DNA is TGTGCCAGCAGCTTCAATGCCCGCATGGGGGAGACCCAGTACTTC. Translating gives CASSFNARMGETQYF. Full variable domain (remainder filled in from reference TRBV11-2 and TRBJ2-5): EAGVAQSPRYKIIEKRQSVAFWCNPISGHATLYWYQQILGQGPKLLIQFQNNGVVDDSQLPKDRFSAERLKGVDSTLKIQPAKLEDSAVYLCASSFNARMGETQYFGPGTRLLVL.

V is TRBV27 and J is TRBJ2-2, with 10 nucleotides matching TRBD1. CDR3 size: 16 residues. From germline, CDR1 is MNHEY and CDR2 SMNVEV (reference sequence). J gave up 6 bases and V 3 bases, and 7 bases lay outside the gene matches. In DNA form, the CDR3 reads TGTGCCAGCAGTTTCTGGGACAGGGGTTTCGCCGGGGAGCTGTTTTTT. Residues: CASSFWDRGFAGELFF.

This clone has more than one count but fewer than ten. The chain combines TRBV18 with TRBJ2-1; D is unclear. The CDR3 is made up of 16 amino acids. CDR1 is KGHSH and CDR2 is LQKENI in the germline V gene. Trimming left V 3 bases short and J 3 bases short, with 15 bases between. CDR3 in amino acids: CASSPGDHLGYNEQFF. The CDR3, as DNA: TGTGCCAGCTCACCTGGTGACCACTTAGGCTACAATGAGCAGTTCTTC.

This clone was detected a few times. The chain combines TRBV4-1 with TRBJ2-3, with TRBD2 matching 10 bases. The CDR3 has 16 amino acids. V shed 1 base, J shed 4 bases, and the junction held 5 bases outside the gene matches. In germline, CDR1 is MGHRA, CDR2 YSYEKL. CDR3 loop: CASSQAPAGGADTQYF. CDR3 nucleotides: TGCGCCAGCAGCCAAGCCCCAGCGGGAGGGGCAGATACGCAGTATTTT.

This clone was seen only a few times. The chain is built from TRBV5-6 and TRBJ2-7; 11 bases match TRBD2. This CDR3 has 14 amino acids. CDR1 and CDR2 (germline): SGHDT, YYEEEE. The V and J ends lost 4 bases and 7 bases, in that order; junction bases with no gene match: 7. The CDR3 protein is CASSSSGGAGEQYF. CDR3 DNA sequence: TGTGCCAGCAGCAGTAGCGGGGGGGCTGGGGAGCAGTACTTC.

V and J are TRBV2 and TRBJ2-7, with 11 bases lining up with TRBD2. The V segment lost 4 bases and the J segment 0 bases; nucleotides outside the gene matches: 2. The CDR3 runs 15 residues. Germline assignment: CDR1 SNHLY and CDR2 FYNNEI. This CDR3 reads CASSATSGSSYEQYF. The CDR3, as DNA: TGTGCCAGCAGTGCTACTAGCGGGAGCTCCTACGAGCAGTACTTC.

This chain uses TRBV7-2 with TRBJ2-3; D gene ambiguous. The CDR3 is 12 residues long. Germline CDR1 is SGHTA and CDR2 is FQGNSA. The V and J ends lost 2 bases and 3 bases respectively, with 3 bases between them. The CDR3 here is CASSLPTDTQYF. Here the CDR3 DNA reads TGTGCCAGCAGCTTACCAACAGATACGCAGTATTTT.

V and J are TRBV5-1 and TRBJ2-5; D might be TRBD2 (6 bases). Germline CDR1 SGHRS, CDR2 YFSETQ. Trimming cost V 2 bases and J 3 bases, with 11 bases left between them. CDR3 size: 14 residues. The CDR3 region is CASSFPGLEETQYF. DNA of the CDR3: TGCGCCAGCAGCTTCCCGGGACTCGAAGAGACCCAGTACTTC. Supplemented by reference TRBV5-1 and TRBJ2-5, the full variable domain reads KAGVTQTPRYLIKTRGQQVTLSCSPISGHRSVSWYQQTPGQGLQFLFEYFSETQRNKGNFPGRFSGRQFSNSRSEMNVSTLELGDSALYLCASSFPGLEETQYFGPGTRLLVL.

V is TRBV29-1 and J is TRBJ2-5; perhaps TRBD1 as D (5 bases). CDR1 is SQVTM, CDR2 ANQGSEA, per germline. The CDR3 has 13 residues. Trimming left V 2 bases short and J 1 base short, with 8 bases between. The CDR3 coding sequence is TGCAGCGTTGAAACTGGGGCCCAAGAGACCCAGTACTTC. Its protein product is CSVETGAQETQYF.

The J gene is TRBJ1-6, the V gene TRBV3-1 (or the pseudogene TRBV3-2); D gene unclear. Germline CDR1 LGHDT, CDR2 YNNKEL (reference sequence). The V and J ends lost 3 bases and 8 bases respectively, with 5 bases between them. The CDR3 sequence is 12 residues long. Here the CDR3 DNA reads TGTGCCAGCAGCCAGCGGGATTCACCCCTCCACTTT. Amino acids: CASSQRDSPLHF.

The V gene is TRBV5-1, the J gene TRBJ1-1, with D possibly TRBD1 on 5 matching bases. The germline V gene encodes CDR1 SGHRS and CDR2 YFSETQ. The CDR3 contains 15 residues. Trimming took 3 bases from V and 5 from J, leaving 17 bases between them. The CDR3 bases are TGCGCCAGCAGCTCCTTCGGGGCATCGGGGACTGAAGCTTTCTTT. Protein sequence: CASSSFGASGTEAFF.

The genes are TRBV3-1 (or the pseudogene TRBV3-2) and TRBJ1-1; tentatively, D is TRBD1 (5 bases). Germline CDR1 and CDR2: LGHDT and YNNKEL (reference sequence). V was shortened by 1 base and J by 2 bases, with 8 bases between the two germline ends. This CDR3 comprises 14 residues. CDR3 coding DNA: TGTGCCAGCAGCCAAGGAGACAGAAACACTGAAGCTTTCTTT. It encodes CASSQGDRNTEAFF.

The sample holds a few counts of this clone. V usage is TRBV7-3 and J usage is TRBJ1-2; TRBD1 aligns across 7 bases. Germline CDR1 reads SGHTA; CDR2 reads FQGTGA. This CDR3 has 12 amino acids. The junction had 9 bases not matched to a gene; V was cut back by 4 bases and J by 13 bases. In nucleotides, the CDR3 is TGTGCCAGCAGCTCACCGACAGGGCATCGCACCTTC. Its protein product is CASSSPTGHRTF.

The genes are TRBV10-3 and TRBJ2-3, with 11 bases aligning to TRBD2. Germline CDR1 reads ENHRY; CDR2 reads SYGVKD. The CDR3 extends over 14 amino acids. With V trimmed by 7 bases and J by 6 bases, 6 bases remained unmatched. The CDR3 DNA reads as TGTGCCATCAAAAACCTAGCGGGGGGTGATACGCAGTATTTT. This sequence encodes CAIKNLAGGDTQYF.

V is TRBV7-2 and J is TRBJ2-4; D unclear. The CDR3 is 13 residues long. The germline V gene has CDR1 SGHTA and CDR2 FQGNSA. V was trimmed by 2 bases and J by 9 bases, leaving 11 bases between them. CDR3 in amino acids: CASSLLGSGIQYF. The CDR3 nucleotides are TGTGCCAGCAGCTTACTTGGCTCCGGCATTCAGTACTTC.

This sequence joins TRBV19 and TRBJ1-2, with D possibly being TRBD1 (5 bases). The CDR3 covers 13 residues. V shed 5 bases and J shed 4 bases, with 11 bases lying between them. The germline CDR1 and CDR2 sequences are LNHDA and SQIVND (reference sequence). CDR3 nucleotides: TGTGCCAGTAGTTTAACGGGGGTCTATGGCTACACCTTC. This encodes CASSLTGVYGYTF.

This sequence joins TRBV6-6 and TRBJ2-2; 13 bases are shared with TRBD2. Trimming cost V 8 bases and J 4 bases; bases outside gene matches: 1. CDR3 length: 14 residues. CDR1 MNHNY and CDR2 SVGAGI come from the germline V gene (reference sequence). CDR3 sequence reads: CASGLAGVTGELFF. The CDR3 DNA follows: TGTGCCAGCGGACTAGCGGGGGTCACCGGGGAGCTGTTTTTT.

The rearrangement uses TRBV7-8 and TRBJ2-1; TRBD1 is a possible D gene (7 bases). Trimming removed 1 base at V and 7 bases at J, with 23 bases between. This CDR3 region has 18 residues. Germline CDR1 and CDR2: SGHVS and FQNEAQ. CDR3 coding DNA: TGTGCCAGCAGCTTAGGAGGGGGGACAGATCGGATGGGGAATGAGCAGTTCTTC. Translating it yields CASSLGGGTDRMGNEQFF.

The J gene is TRBJ2-7, the V gene TRBV6-1; TRBD2 matches at 14 bases. Germline V gene data show CDR1 as MNHNS and CDR2 as SASEGT. Trimming cost V 3 bases and J 1 base; bases outside gene matches: 8. The CDR3 consists of 18 residues. CDR3 region: CASSEQTSGGGTSYEQYF. The CDR3 DNA follows: TGTGCCAGCAGTGAGCAGACTAGCGGGGGGGGGACTTCCTACGAGCAGTACTTC.